These T cell receptor beta chains were read from a single sample in a study of Graves' ophthalmopathy and Graves' hyperthyroidism. TCRdb redid the calling of the multiplex PCR reads with MiXCR, one entry per CDR3 protein. The top ten clones hold under 3.5% of a sample with roughly 420,000 distinct CDR3 sequences, around 21% of them seen once. The sequenced sample consisted of peripheral blood. All receptors derive from a woman younger than 30 with stable Graves' hyperthyroidism. Each CDR3 is given without its conserved first and last residue.

J gene	V gene	CDR3 protein
TRBJ2-2	TRBV12-3/TRBV12-4	ASSFIGSATNTGELF
TRBJ1-1	TRBV4-2	ASSQGVSAF
TRBJ1-2	TRBV7-8	ASSLEALNYGYT
TRBJ2-7	TRBV29-1	SFRHTGAHEQY
TRBJ2-2	TRBV20-1	SAPNTGELF
TRBJ1-1	TRBV10-2	ASSEPKAMNTEAF
TRBJ1-2	TRBV6-5	ASSYYGVPSYGYT
TRBJ2-5	TRBV11-3	ASSLLGAEQETQY
TRBJ1-5	TRBV19	ASRAGFSNQPQH
TRBJ1-5	TRBV28	ASSHLWVQNSNQPQH
TRBJ2-2	TRBV6-1	ASSISRGTGELF
TRBJ2-5	TRBV29-1	SVGGGVGETQY
TRBJ1-5	TRBV6-2/TRBV6-3	ASSYLRGSNQPQH
TRBJ2-7	TRBV28	ASRNTGFYEQY
TRBJ1-1	TRBV6-1	ASSPGDLNTEAF
TRBJ2-7	TRBV20-1	SARADITYEQY
TRBJ2-7	TRBV9	ASSVEAGGYYEQY
TRBJ2-4	TRBV6-5	ASSSGTSSFAKNIKY
TRBJ2-7	TRBV11-2	ASSLGQGAVGYEQY
TRBJ1-2	TRBV6-1	ASSVGTGGAANYGYT
TRBJ1-1	TRBV9	ASSFGTGLVETEAF
TRBJ2-7	TRBV12-3/TRBV12-4	ASSPGAGGYEQY
TRBJ1-6	TRBV20-1	SARDTLSYNSPLH
TRBJ2-5	TRBV5-5	ASSGLAGAQETQY
TRBJ2-2	TRBV9	ASSSPTSGGTNTGELF
TRBJ2-7	TRBV12-3/TRBV12-4	ASSSPHSGKDREQY
TRBJ1-2	TRBV29-1	SAFPGTGDGYT
TRBJ1-5	TRBV5-1	ASSGGGDQPQH
TRBJ2-7	TRBV20-1	SPLVGGGNEQY
TRBJ2-2	TRBV6-5	ASSLGRDFRGGELF
TRBJ2-7	TRBV7-3	ASPISSYDQY
TRBJ2-5	TRBV6-1	ASSEEAGTGGETQY
TRBJ1-1	TRBV7-8	ASSPRGRDTEAF
TRBJ1-2	TRBV19	ASSIGHLNYGYT
TRBJ2-4	TRBV5-4	ASSLVDGQNIQY
TRBJ1-1	TRBV20-1	SARQRADTEAF
TRBJ2-6	TRBV12-3/TRBV12-4	ASSTPGRTISGANVLT
TRBJ1-2	TRBV28	ASSLWDLTWGGYT